This T cell receptor beta chain is drawn from a study of post-analysis software for immune sequencing data. Study-wide background: Relapsing-remitting, secondary progressive and progressive-relapsing multiple sclerosis were all included among the disease courses.

On this clonotype: Its specificity is unknown.

The germline CDR1 and CDR2 sequences are DFQATT and SNEGSKA (reference sequence). Deletions cut 7 bases from V and 0 bases from J, with 13 bases between. The CDR3 covers 13 residues. Study-level results: Four to six TRBV segments appeared more often in patients than in controls, and TRBV5-6, TRBV5-1 and TRBV20-1 were among these.

Unique molecular identifiers had been added to the TCR beta cDNA libraries. Approximately 550,000 cDNA molecules came from roughly 1 to 10 million T cells. TCRdb reprocessed the PCR reads via MiXCR and lists one record per CDR3 protein. The data show roughly 800,000 distinct CDR3 sequences, 30% seen once. The source material was blood. J is TRBJ2-7 and V is TRBV20-1; weak D call: TRBD2 (6 bases). The origin of this receptor is a girl aged 10 to 17 with multiple sclerosis. CDR3 sequence (DNA): TGCAGTGTCCGTTCGGGGGTCTCCTACGAGCAGTACTTC. Translating gives CSVRSGVSYEQYF.